The rows below give T cell receptor beta chains drawn from one sample of a study of blood T cell repertoires in COVID-19. Sequenced by immunoSEQ multiplex PCR; TCRdb stores in-frame clones only, minus some. The sample shows about 250,000 clones, roughly 87% of them seen only once. The specimen was PBMCs or T cells enriched from blood (not recorded which). These receptors originate from a woman aged 25 to 39 with acute COVID-19. The CDR3 runs from the conserved cysteine through the conserved F or W. Each record gives: V gene, CDR3 protein.

>TRBV18
CASSRETVTNTGELFF
>TRBV7-3
CASSLGAGNEQFF
>TRBV29-1
CSGVTGSEAFF
>TRBV7-6
CASSSNSGTRTDTQYF
>TRBV7-7
CASSLLGTGGLETQYF
>TRBV10-1
CASSGQGFTNEQFF
>TRBV5-6
CASSLAWQAGNTIYF
>TRBV6-2/TRBV6-3
CASSYGRSNYGYTF
>TRBV30
CAWSEHANYGYTF
>TRBV2
CASSETGWSYEQYF
>TRBV11-2
CASSFDGGAKNIQYF
>TRBV19
CASSIKLAGVNTGELFF
>TRBV20-1
CSASGGTSNQPQHF
>TRBV9
CASSSREGPVSPLHF
>TRBV7-2
CASSPGLAGVYEQYF
>TRBV5-4
CASSLGLQGLNTEAFF
>TRBV7-9
CASSRGTGGVEQFF
>TRBV6-5
CALGGRVNPEAFF
>TRBV3-1/TRBV3-2
CASSQGTSGSFYEQYF
>TRBV6-5
CASSSTVGNQPQHF
>TRBV20-1
CSASPTTPSQPQHF
>TRBV6-2/TRBV6-3
CASSYQGRARTGELFF
>TRBV7-9
CASSPQLTWGEGGGYTF
>TRBV24-1
CATSGEREGVDYEQYF
>TRBV2
CASSETGITGELFF
>TRBV28
CASSLLFEASPDF
>TRBV7-9
CASSSGGLTGYTF
>TRBV6-5
CASTNSRQGLTEAFF
>TRBV18
CASSPGVIQGSGANVLTF
>TRBV5-6
CASSFLGRGQPQHF
>TRBV29-1
CSVDSRGKNTEAFF
>TRBV4-2
CASSQEGQPSQPQHF
>TRBV4-1
CASSQDSGLAVANSYEQYF
>TRBV19
CASSLGLAGGTGELFF
>TRBV25-1
CASSESRTGKYEQYF
>TRBV9
CASSVDPITGVNTEAFF
>TRBV10-1
CASSEFTGEQYF
>TRBV5-1
CASSLQGAHYEKLFF
>TRBV7-2
CASSATPGVQETQYF
>TRBV27
CASSLSGGTNQPQHF